A selection of T cell receptor beta chains follows, all from one sample in a study of glioma-infiltrating T cells. Each CDR3 protein gets one entry after TCRdb re-called the multiplex PCR reads with MiXCR. Among over 130,000 distinct CDR3 sequences listed, roughly 43% were seen once. Sequenced: glioma tissue, nonneoplastic brain tissue, or PBMCs (not recorded which). Every receptor here comes from a human donor with low-grade glioma or glioblastoma, undergoing nonglioma brain surgery, or in good health (not recorded which). CDR3s leave out the opening cysteine and the closing phenylalanine or tryptophan. Size tells how often a clone was seen (once, few, many) or the class of an expanded clone, and some rows leave it out.

>TRBV20-1|TRBJ2-5|-
SARAPAGVTQETQY
>TRBV6-2/TRBV6-3|TRBJ1-2|-
ASSWTGPTYGYT
>TRBV10-3|TRBJ1-3|few
AISEQAGNTIY
>TRBV6-6|TRBJ2-1|few
ASSYSMRRVSYNEQF
>TRBV7-9|TRBJ2-1|few
ASSLEMGKEQF
>TRBV6-2/TRBV6-3|TRBJ1-6|once
ASGLTGAYSPLH
>TRBV28|TRBJ2-1|many
ASSLDNEQF
>TRBV4-1|TRBJ2-7|-
ASSQDAQGGYEQY
>TRBV20-1|TRBJ1-2|-
SARVVGQGHYGYT
>TRBV20-1|TRBJ2-7|few
SARARVTYEQY
>TRBV7-8|TRBJ1-1|few
ASSYREGRPNTEAF
>TRBV10-3|TRBJ1-6|few
AISLGQGDSPLH
>TRBV4-1|TRBJ2-1|-
ASSQGVAGGNEQF
>TRBV7-2|TRBJ1-5|-
ASSLESGTGQPQH
>TRBV15|TRBJ1-1|-
ATSSTGYTEAF
>TRBV7-3|TRBJ1-2|-
ASSPQAGANYGYT
>TRBV7-2|TRBJ2-3|few
ASSLPDSATQY
>TRBV2|TRBJ1-2|few
ASSEAFSGYGYT
>TRBV10-3|TRBJ2-3|few
AIRPDRSADTQY
>TRBV6-1|TRBJ2-7|few
ASRTWTSGRGGEQY
>TRBV5-1|TRBJ1-2|-
ASSETGGEAYGYT
>TRBV18|TRBJ2-1|once
ASSPAQRGSSYNEQF
>TRBV20-1|TRBJ2-3|-
SAPRAADTQY
>TRBV6-6|TRBJ2-3|few
ASSYAQVRGSPDTQY
>TRBV6-5|TRBJ2-7|-
ASTRQGFYEQY
>TRBV7-2|TRBJ2-1|-
ASSLSQLAGGQF
>TRBV6-2/TRBV6-3|TRBJ1-1|-
AISSRTETATEAF
>TRBV27|TRBJ1-5|few
ASSLSRGDQPQH